The rows below give T cell receptor beta chains drawn from one sample of a study of T cell repertoires in cytomegalovirus infection. From the reads, TCRdb called clonotypes with MiXCR, one entry per CDR3 protein. This table holds some 100,000 distinct CDR3 sequences, about 22% found once. The material sequenced was CD8+ T cells from PBMCs. The receptors stem from a human donor in good health (CMV status not recorded). Some clones in this sample may be carry-over from other donors' samples. CDR3s include the opening cysteine and the closing phenylalanine or tryptophan. Fields, in order: V gene, clone size, D gene, J gene, CDR3 protein, CDR3 DNA. The D gene is left open where the match is weak. The size field is filled for only some rows; it gives once, few, many or a size class.

TRBV28	many	NA	TRBJ1-1	CASSLPTGTPNTEAFF	TGTGCCAGCAGTTTACCTACCGGGACCCCTAACACTGAAGCTTTCTTT
TRBV2	NA	NA	TRBJ2-3	CASISSTDTQYF	TGTGCCAGCATCTCCTCCACAGATACGCAGTATTTT
TRBV18	NA	TRBD1	TRBJ2-7	CASLQGNNEQYF	TGTGCCAGCTTACAGGGGAATAACGAGCAGTACTTC
TRBV5-4	many	TRBD1	TRBJ1-1	CASSLDTGGAVNTEAFF	TGTGCCAGCAGCTTGGACACAGGGGGCGCCGTGAACACTGAAGCTTTCTTT
TRBV5-1	few	TRBD2	TRBJ2-7	CASSLSTSGSSYEQYF	TGCGCCAGCAGCTTAAGCACTAGCGGGAGCTCCTACGAGCAGTACTTC
TRBV7-9	NA	NA	TRBJ2-5	CASSRSKSGWQETQYF	TGTGCCAGCAGCCGATCGAAAAGCGGGTGGCAAGAGACCCAGTACTTC
TRBV20-1	NA	NA	TRBJ2-7	CSASGSGPYEQYF	TGCAGTGCTAGCGGAAGTGGCCCATACGAGCAGTACTTC
TRBV15	few	TRBD1	TRBJ1-2	CATSRDDRGVHGYTF	TGTGCCACCAGCAGAGATGACAGGGGAGTACATGGCTACACCTTC
TRBV5-1	NA	NA	TRBJ2-2	CASSWLDTGELFF	TGCGCCAGCAGCTGGTTAGACACCGGGGAGCTGTTTTTT
TRBV20-1	NA	NA	TRBJ2-2	CSARDRDGYTGELFF	TGCAGTGCTAGAGACCGGGACGGTTACACCGGGGAGCTGTTTTTT
TRBV20-1	NA	NA	TRBJ2-3	CSALIPTSTDTQYF	TGCAGTGCTCTCATACCCACTAGCACAGATACGCAGTATTTT
TRBV7-3	NA	NA	TRBJ2-1	CASSLVAGALNEQFF	TGTGCCAGCAGCTTGGTTGCGGGCGCCCTCAATGAGCAGTTCTTC
TRBV28	few	NA	TRBJ2-7	CASSSFPVPNTGRGIYEQYF	TGTGCCAGCAGTTCCTTTCCCGTTCCTAACACGGGGAGAGGGATATACGAGCAGTACTTC
TRBV7-2	many	TRBD2	TRBJ2-5	CASSLAPGLPYQETQYF	TGTGCCAGCAGCTTAGCCCCGGGACTACCCTATCAAGAGACCCAGTACTTC
TRBV14	few	NA	TRBJ2-7	CASSHAYEQYF	TGTGCCAGCAGCCATGCTTACGAGCAGTACTTC
TRBV7-6	NA	TRBD1	TRBJ1-5	CASSEGQGYQHF	TGTGCCAGCAGCGAAGGACAGGGATACCAGCATTTT
TRBV7-9	NA	NA	TRBJ1-2	CASSSTPALGGYTF	TGTGCCAGCAGCTCAACCCCGGCTCTGGGCGGCTACACCTTC
TRBV7-9	NA	TRBD1	TRBJ1-1	CASSYRDRGTEAFF	TGTGCCAGCAGCTACCGGGACAGGGGAACTGAAGCTTTCTTT
TRBV5-6	many	TRBD1	TRBJ2-1	CASSLEFGTGDYNEQFF	TGTGCCAGCAGCTTGGAGTTCGGGACAGGGGACTACAATGAGCAGTTCTTC
TRBV19	few	TRBD1	TRBJ1-1	CASSMDRGMNTEAFF	TGTGCCAGTAGTATGGACAGGGGGATGAACACTGAAGCTTTCTTT
TRBV19	NA	NA	TRBJ2-5	CASSQGNRETQYF	TGTGCCAGTAGCCAGGGGAATAGGGAGACCCAGTACTTC
TRBV7-8	many	NA	TRBJ2-3	CASSPFGQGTDTQYF	TGTGCCAGCAGCCCCTTTGGGCAGGGGACAGATACGCAGTATTTT
TRBV6-6	few	NA	TRBJ2-5	CASNPPGGGETQYF	TGTGCCAGCAACCCCCCAGGGGGGGGAGAGACCCAGTACTTC
TRBV28	NA	NA	TRBJ2-7	CASSPYGQSFYEQYF	TGTGCCAGCAGTCCATACGGACAGAGTTTCTACGAGCAGTACTTC
TRBV7-2	many	NA	TRBJ2-7	CASSLNSPTYEQYF	TGTGCCAGCAGCTTGAACAGTCCAACCTACGAGCAGTACTTC
TRBV4-1	NA	TRBD2	TRBJ2-7	CASSQDQAGREQYF	TGCGCCAGCAGCCAAGATCAGGCCGGGAGGGAGCAGTACTTC
TRBV28	NA	NA	TRBJ2-7	CASSSGNRVTYEQYF	TGTGCCAGCAGTTCTGGAAACAGGGTCACCTACGAGCAGTACTTC
TRBV7-4	NA	TRBD1	TRBJ2-5	CASSLTRGTGETQYF	TGTGCCAGCAGCTTGACCCGGGGGACAGGGGAGACCCAGTACTTC
TRBV20-1	few	NA	TRBJ2-1	CSARARGRPAYEQFF	TGCAGTGCTAGAGCTCGAGGGAGGCCAGCGTATGAGCAGTTCTTC
TRBV7-6	many	NA	TRBJ2-1	CASSLGGGQMDEQFF	TGTGCCAGCAGCTTAGGGGGAGGACAGATGGATGAGCAGTTCTTC
TRBV20-1	many	NA	TRBJ1-1	CSARHQGEIEAFF	TGCAGTGCTAGACACCAGGGCGAGATTGAAGCTTTCTTT
TRBV20-1	NA	TRBD1	TRBJ1-2	CSARDYRGGDYGYTF	TGCAGTGCTAGAGACTACAGGGGGGGAGACTATGGCTACACCTTC
TRBV5-6	few	NA	TRBJ2-2	CASSSTINTGELFF	TGTGCCAGCAGCTCTACTATTAACACCGGGGAGCTGTTTTTT
TRBV10-3	few	NA	TRBJ2-7	CAISESTGTTPYEQYF	TGTGCCATCAGTGAGTCGACCGGGACGACCCCCTACGAGCAGTACTTC
TRBV20-1	NA	TRBD2	TRBJ2-3	CSARDIWREGGGTQYF	TGCAGTGCTAGAGATATCTGGCGGGAGGGTGGTGGTACGCAGTATTTT
TRBV19	NA	NA	TRBJ2-1	CASSSLRVREDEQFF	TGTGCCAGTAGCTCCCTTAGGGTCAGGGAGGATGAGCAGTTCTTC
TRBV29-1	NA	TRBD2	TRBJ2-7	CSVGTSGTYEQYF	TGCAGCGTTGGGACTAGCGGGACCTACGAGCAGTACTTC
TRBV7-9	many	NA	TRBJ2-4	CASSLQENIQYF	TGTGCCAGCAGTTTACAGGAAAACATTCAGTACTTC
TRBV27	NA	NA	TRBJ2-7	CASSLKGDFYEQYF	TGTGCCAGCAGTTTAAAGGGGGATTTCTACGAGCAGTACTTC
TRBV6-5	NA	TRBD2	TRBJ2-2	CASSYWGLADNTGELFF	TGTGCCAGCAGTTACTGGGGACTAGCGGACAACACCGGGGAGCTGTTTTTT
TRBV4-1	few	TRBD2	TRBJ2-3	CASSQHGTIFTDTQYF	TGCGCCAGCAGCCAACACGGGACTATCTTCACAGATACGCAGTATTTT
TRBV19	few	NA	TRBJ2-7	CASSIGAAGEPYEQYF	TGTGCCAGTAGTATAGGGGCGGCAGGGGAACCCTACGAGCAGTACTTC
TRBV7-2	many	NA	TRBJ1-2	CASSPRSDGYTF	TGTGCCAGCAGCCCGCGAAGTGATGGCTACACCTTC
TRBV4-3	many	TRBD2	TRBJ2-1	CASSLSSGSAYNEQFF	TGCGCCAGCAGCCTCTCTAGCGGGAGCGCCTACAATGAGCAGTTCTTC
TRBV7-2	few	NA	TRBJ1-1	CASSRSGRDTEAFF	TGTGCCAGCAGCAGGTCAGGGAGGGACACTGAAGCTTTCTTT
TRBV7-2	few	NA	TRBJ1-1	CASTPPGDTEAFF	TGTGCCAGCACCCCCCCCGGGGACACTGAAGCTTTCTTT
TRBV20-1	few	TRBD2	TRBJ2-5	CSARNWTSGIGTFETQYF	TGCAGTGCTAGAAATTGGACTAGCGGGATTGGTACCTTTGAGACCCAGTACTTC
TRBV7-2	many	TRBD1	TRBJ2-7	CASSPTEDRGRFEQYF	TGTGCCAGCAGCCCTACGGAGGACAGGGGGCGCTTCGAGCAGTACTTC